The 29 T cell receptor beta chains in this list originate from one sample, sequenced in a study of identifying expanded T cells in peripheral blood. Repertoires were generated with immunoSEQ multiplex PCR, while TCRdb's copy carries only in-frame clones and drops some. The sample records under 150,000 clones, 86% being singletons. The specimen was blood. These receptors all come from a person between 18 and 69 years old in good health.

This chain joins TRBV5-1 and TRBJ2-3, with D unclear. CDR3 length: 16 residues. The germline V and J ends were trimmed by 0 bases and 6 bases, with 17 bases remaining between them. Per the germline V gene, CDR1 is SGHRS and CDR2 is YFSETQ. CDR3 DNA: TGCGCCAGCAGCTTGGACGCTGGAAATCTAAAGGATACGCAGTATTTT. Protein sequence: CASSLDAGNLKDTQYF.

The chain employs TRBV11-3 and TRBJ2-1; D not certain. This CDR3 is built from 15 residues. Per germline, CDR1 SGHNT and CDR2 YENEEA. Trimming shortened V by 0 bases and J by 8 bases, and 14 bases separated the two germline ends. CDR3 protein: CASSLDGSVGDEQFF. DNA for the CDR3: TGTGCCAGCAGCTTAGACGGCTCCGTTGGCGATGAGCAGTTCTTC.

The gene calls are TRBV7-3 and TRBJ2-2, with D hard to call. In germline, CDR1 is SGHTA, CDR2 FQGTGA. The CDR3 spans 12 residues. Trimming left V 3 bases short and J 2 bases short, with 1 base between. The CDR3 coding sequence is TGTGCCAGCAGCTTTAACACCGGGGAGCTGTTTTTT. Translation gives CASSFNTGELFF.

J is TRBJ1-4 and V is TRBV6-1, with D perhaps TRBD1 (6 bases). There are 14 residues in the CDR3. Germline V gene sequence: CDR1 MNHNS, CDR2 SASEGT. V dropped 6 bases and J dropped 4 bases, with 12 bases sitting between them. Here the CDR3 reads CASSEDSLNEKLFF. The CDR3 DNA is TGTGCCAGCAGCGAGGACAGTCTTAATGAAAAACTGTTTTTT.

This chain connects TRBV7-2 to TRBJ2-3, with D maybe TRBD1 (6 bases). The CDR3 loop spans 15 amino acids. Germline lookup yields CDR1 SGHTA and CDR2 FQGNSA. V was clipped by 1 base and J by 6 bases, with 14 bases between them. The CDR3 sequence: CASSLEDSPGDTQYF. In DNA form, the CDR3 reads TGTGCCAGCAGCTTAGAGGACAGCCCGGGGGATACGCAGTATTTT.

The chain combines TRBV25-1 with TRBJ1-1; D ambiguous. This CDR3 contains 13 residues. Per the germline V gene, CDR1 is MGHDK and CDR2 is SYGVNS. The V end was cut by 2 bases, the J end by 7 bases, with 11 bases between. CDR3 sequence: CASSERWQSEAFF. In nucleotides, the CDR3 is TGTGCCAGCAGTGAAAGATGGCAGAGTGAAGCTTTCTTT.

CDR3 protein: CASSPGLAVTYEQYF. The CDR3 DNA reads as TGTGCCAGCAGCCCCGGACTAGCGGTTACCTACGAGCAGTACTTC. The genes are TRBV14 and TRBJ2-7; 10 bases are shared with TRBD2. There are 15 residues in the CDR3. Trimming cost V 4 bases and J 2 bases; bases outside gene matches: 5. Germline V CDR1 and CDR2: SGHDN, FVKESK.

This clone showed up many times. V and J are TRBV7-2 and TRBJ1-3; tentative D call: TRBD1 (5 bases). V was trimmed by 5 bases and J by 4 bases, leaving 15 bases between them. The length of the CDR3 is 15 residues. The germline V gene encodes CDR1 SGHTA and CDR2 FQGNSA. The CDR3 here is CASSALGGMGNTIYF. As DNA, the CDR3 is TGTGCCAGCAGCGCTCTGGGGGGTATGGGAAACACCATATATTTT.

V is TRBV19 and J is TRBJ1-2; maybe TRBD1 (5 bases). Germline loops: CDR1 LNHDA, CDR2 SQIVND (reference sequence). This CDR3 contains 13 residues. Between the trimmed V and J ends, which lost 7 bases and 1 base, there was a span of 10 bases. In DNA, the CDR3 is TGTGCCAGTAACGGGGGTAATAACTATGGCTACACCTTC. This encodes CASNGGNNYGYTF.

The CDR3 region is CASSQGASDTLTNEKLFF. The CDR3 DNA is TGCGCCAGCAGCCAAGGGGCTTCGGACACTTTAACTAATGAAAAACTGTTTTTT. The V gene is TRBV4-3, the J gene TRBJ1-4, with D possibly being TRBD1 (5 bases). From germline, CDR1 is LGHNA and CDR2 YSLEER. The CDR3 is 18 amino acids. V was pared by 1 base and J by 1 base, with 16 bases between.

The chain couples TRBV5-1 to TRBJ2-6; unclear D gene. The CDR3 contains 15 residues. Germline V CDR1 and CDR2: SGHRS, YFSETQ. Trimming left V 4 bases short and J 2 bases short, with 10 bases between. For the CDR3, the DNA is TGCGCCAGCAGCGAAGACAAGGCTGGGGCCAACGTCCTGACTTTC. This sequence encodes CASSEDKAGANVLTF.

This sequence joins TRBV11-3 and TRBJ2-1; 7 bases are shared with TRBD1. V shed 5 bases and J 5 bases; nucleotides not matched to a gene: 9. Per the germline V gene, CDR1 is SGHNT and CDR2 is YENEEA. This CDR3 has 15 residues. The CDR3 here is CASSLSTGQNNEQFF. The CDR3 DNA sequence: TGTGCCAGCAGCCTAAGTACGGGACAGAACAATGAGCAGTTCTTC.

The J gene is TRBJ1-1, the V gene TRBV5-4; 8 bases map to TRBD1. The V and J ends lost 4 bases and 0 bases, in that order; junction bases with no gene match: 5. The CDR3 is 15 residues long. CDR1 and CDR2 (germline): SGHNT, YYREEE (reference sequence). CDR3 loop: CASSKQTGVNTEAFF. CDR3 nucleotides: TGTGCCAGCAGCAAGCAGACAGGGGTGAACACTGAAGCTTTCTTT.

The count of this clone is one. The chain joins TRBV6-1 to TRBJ1-5; no clear D. Looked up from germline, CDR1 is MNHNS and CDR2 is SASEGT. The CDR3 covers 15 residues. The V gene lost 2 bases and the J gene lost 0 bases, with 8 bases spanning the gap. CDR3 in DNA: TGTGCCAGCAGTGAACAACGTTATAGCAATCAGCCCCAGCATTTT. Translated, it gives CASSEQRYSNQPQHF.

V gene TRBV11-2 combines with J gene TRBJ2-5; D uncertain. V was clipped by 5 bases and J by 5 bases, with 6 bases between them. Germline-derived CDR1 and CDR2 are SGHAT and FQNNGV. The CDR3 length is 11 residues. The CDR3 coding sequence is TGTGCCAGCAGCCAAACGGAGACCCAGTACTTC. Amino acid sequence: CASSQTETQYF. Together with reference TRBV11-2 and TRBJ2-5, the CDR3 gives the full variable domain: EAGVAQSPRYKIIEKRQSVAFWCNPISGHATLYWYQQILGQGPKLLIQFQNNGVVDDSQLPKDRFSAERLKGVDSTLKIQPAKLEDSAVYLCASSQTETQYFGPGTRLLVL.

This clone was recorded once. The chain links TRBV7-7 to TRBJ1-4, with D unclear. Germline V gene lookup returns CDR1 SSHAT and CDR2 FNYEAQ (reference sequence). Trimming stripped 2 bases from V and 4 bases from J, with 5 bases between. This CDR3 has 13 residues. CDR3: CASSLILNEKLFF. The CDR3 DNA reads TGTGCCAGCAGCTTAATCCTTAATGAAAAACTGTTTTTT.

This clone was seen a single time. The rearrangement joins TRBV4-3 to TRBJ1-1; D remains ambiguous. This CDR3 contains 13 residues. Germline CDR1 and CDR2: LGHNA and YSLEER. V was cut by 0 bases and J by 7 bases, with 9 bases left in between. CDR3 DNA: TGCGCCAGCAGCCAAGATGCGGGCCGTGAAGCTTTCTTT. Protein product: CASSQDAGREAFF.

The chain carries TRBV6-6 and TRBJ2-7; D may correspond to TRBD1 or TRBD2 (6 bases each). V lost 7 bases to trimming and J lost 1 base, with 14 bases between them. Germline V gene lookup returns CDR1 MNHNY and CDR2 SVGAGI (reference sequence). The CDR3 sequence is 14 residues long. This CDR3 reads CASIPGDWSYEQYF. CDR3 nucleotides: TGTGCCAGCATCCCAGGGGACTGGTCCTACGAGCAGTACTTC.

The chain employs TRBV5-3 and TRBJ2-7, with 8 bases lining up with TRBD2. TRBV5-3 is designated an ORF whose function remains uncertain. V lost 1 base, J lost 5 bases, and 20 bases stayed unmatched. The CDR3 consists of 19 residues. CDR3 amino acids: CARSLLGRLAGLSADEQYF. The CDR3 DNA is TGTGCCAGAAGCTTGCTAGGGCGGCTAGCGGGCCTATCGGCGGACGAGCAGTACTTC.

The rearrangement uses TRBV29-1 and TRBJ2-5; D remains ambiguous. V shed 2 bases and J shed 7 bases, with 11 bases lying between them. The CDR3 extends over 12 amino acids. Germline V gene lookup returns CDR1 SQVTM and CDR2 ANQGSEA. Written as DNA, the CDR3 is TGCAGCGTTGAATCCGGAGACGGGACCCAGTACTTC. The encoded protein is CSVESGDGTQYF.

The chain uses TRBV11-1 and TRBJ2-2; 7 positions agree with TRBD2. Per germline, CDR1 SGHAT and CDR2 FQDESV (reference sequence). The CDR3 covers 14 residues. V shed 5 bases, J shed 6 bases, and the junction held 6 bases outside the gene matches. The CDR3 DNA reads as TGTGCCAGCAGCCATCCTAGCGGTCCCGGGGAGCTGTTTTTT. Protein: CASSHPSGPGELFF.

J is TRBJ2-1 and V is TRBV7-2; 13 bases align to TRBD2. This CDR3 has 15 residues. CDR1 is SGHTA and CDR2 is FQGNSA in the germline V gene. The trim removed 5 bases at V and 9 bases at J, leaving 7 bases unmatched. The CDR3 region is CASSRTSGGASEQFF. CDR3 nucleotides: TGTGCCAGCAGCCGAACTAGCGGGGGGGCCAGTGAGCAGTTCTTC.

The V gene is TRBV6-5, the J gene TRBJ1-3; the D gene is possibly TRBD1 (5 bases). CDR3 length: 14 amino acids. Germline lookup yields CDR1 MNHEY and CDR2 SVGAGI. Trimming took 3 bases from V and 4 from J, leaving 10 bases between them. This CDR3 is CASSYGTPGNTIYF. The CDR3 DNA is TGTGCCAGCAGTTATGGGACGCCCGGAAACACCATATATTTT.

The chain recombines TRBV18 with TRBJ2-2; 10 bases match TRBD1. The germline V gene has CDR1 KGHSH and CDR2 LQKENI. The trim removed 0 bases at V and 4 bases at J, leaving 5 bases unmatched. The CDR3 contains 17 residues. The CDR3 sequence: CASSPPTGGMVTGELFF. Written as DNA, the CDR3 is TGTGCCAGCTCACCACCGACAGGGGGCATGGTCACCGGGGAGCTGTTTTTT. Full variable domain (rest looked up from reference TRBV18 and TRBJ2-2): NAGVMQNPRHLVRRRGQEARLRCSPMKGHSHVYWYRQLPEEGLKFMVYLQKENIIDESGMPKERFSAEFPKEGPSILRIQQVVRGDSAAYFCASSPPTGGMVTGELFFGEGSRLTVL.

The gene calls are TRBV2 and TRBJ1-5; no definite D call. V was shortened by 3 bases and J by 1 base, with 7 bases between the two germline ends. CDR1 and CDR2 from the germline V gene are SNHLY and FYNNEI. This CDR3 region has 14 residues. The DNA for the CDR3 is TGTGCCAGCAGTGACCGAGGGAGCAATCAGCCCCAGCATTTT. It encodes CASSDRGSNQPQHF.

The J gene is TRBJ2-5, the V gene TRBV5-1, with D possibly being TRBD2 (5 bases). Trimming removed 3 bases from V and 2 bases from J, with 17 bases in between. Germline V gene data show CDR1 as SGHRS and CDR2 as YFSETQ. The CDR3 spans 16 residues. The CDR3 DNA reads TGCGCCAGCAGCTACTCCTTGATGGAGGAACAAGAGACCCAGTACTTC. It codes for CASSYSLMEEQETQYF.

The J gene is TRBJ1-2, the V gene TRBV7-9; 7 bases match TRBD1. The J segment lost 4 bases and the V segment lost 1 base, leaving 3 bases of the junction unmatched. Germline V gene sequence: CDR1 SEHNR, CDR2 FQNEAQ (reference sequence). There are 14 residues in the CDR3. The CDR3 loop reads CASSLGQGGYGYTF. The CDR3, as DNA: TGTGCCAGCAGCTTAGGGCAGGGGGGCTATGGCTACACCTTC.

This chain uses TRBV27 with TRBJ1-1; D remains ambiguous. The CDR3 has 12 amino acids. Germline CDR1 reads MNHEY; CDR2 reads SMNVEV (reference sequence). The ends were cut back, 6 bases at V and 4 bases at J, with 9 bases in the middle. The CDR3 DNA reads TGTGCCAGCAGCCCCCTGTTCACTGAAGCTTTCTTT. It yields the protein CASSPLFTEAFF.

This clone turned up a few times. This chain connects TRBV5-1 to TRBJ2-7; a weak D match, TRBD1 (5 bases). The CDR3 is 14 amino acids. The ends were cut back, 4 bases at V and 4 bases at J, with 15 bases in the middle. The V gene's germline CDR1 is SGHRS and CDR2 YFSETQ. The DNA of the CDR3 is TGCGCCAGCAGCGAGGACACTCTGTCTTACGAGCAGTACTTC. Its protein product is CASSEDTLSYEQYF.